Reported below is one T cell receptor beta chain. These data belong to a study of patients and donors after allogeneic stem cell transplantation. MiXCR was run by TCRdb on the RT-PCR reads, yielding one entry per CDR3 protein. Here the sample spans tens of thousands of distinct CDR3 sequences, around 49% being singletons. In germline, CDR1 is SGHRS, CDR2 YFSETQ. The V end was cut by 0 bases, the J end by 0 bases, with 10 bases between. The CDR3 sequence is 16 residues long. This receptor was identified in a human donor who was either an allogeneic HSCT recipient or a stem cell or donor lymphocyte infusion donor (not recorded which). It is not recorded whose cells these are; they may come from a transplant donor. The chain links TRBV5-1 to TRBJ2-1; D unresolved. The specimen sequenced was blood, either unsorted or a sorted T cell fraction (not recorded which). In nucleotides, the CDR3 is TGCGCCAGCAGCTTGGGATGGACCAGCTCCTACAATGAGCAGTTCTTC. Translating gives CASSLGWTSSYNEQFF.